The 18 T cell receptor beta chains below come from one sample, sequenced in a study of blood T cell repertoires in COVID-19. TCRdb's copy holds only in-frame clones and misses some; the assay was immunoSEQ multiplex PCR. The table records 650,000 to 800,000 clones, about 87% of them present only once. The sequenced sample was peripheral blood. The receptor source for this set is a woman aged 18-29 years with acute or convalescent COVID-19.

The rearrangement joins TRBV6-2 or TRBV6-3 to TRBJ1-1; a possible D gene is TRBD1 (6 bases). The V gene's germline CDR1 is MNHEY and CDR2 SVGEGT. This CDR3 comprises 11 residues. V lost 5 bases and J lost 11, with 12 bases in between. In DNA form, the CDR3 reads TGTGCCAGCAGTAGGGACATTGAGGCTTTCTTT. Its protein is CASSRDIEAFF.

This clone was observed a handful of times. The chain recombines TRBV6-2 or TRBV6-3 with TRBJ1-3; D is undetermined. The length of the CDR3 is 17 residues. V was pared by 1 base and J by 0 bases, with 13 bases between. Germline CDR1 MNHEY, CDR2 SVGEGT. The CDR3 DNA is TGTGCCAGCAGTTACTTACCGCTCAGAAGCTCTGGAAACACCATATATTTT. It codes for CASSYLPLRSSGNTIYF.

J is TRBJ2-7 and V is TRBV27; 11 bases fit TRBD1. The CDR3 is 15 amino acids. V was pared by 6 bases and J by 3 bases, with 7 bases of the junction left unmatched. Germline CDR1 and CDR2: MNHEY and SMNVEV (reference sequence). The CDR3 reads CASRRGQGGNYEQYF. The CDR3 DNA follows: TGTGCCAGCAGACGGGGACAGGGGGGAAACTACGAGCAGTACTTC.

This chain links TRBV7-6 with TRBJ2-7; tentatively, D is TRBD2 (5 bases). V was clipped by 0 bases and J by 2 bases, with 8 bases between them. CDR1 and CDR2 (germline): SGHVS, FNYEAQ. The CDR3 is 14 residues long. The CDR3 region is CASSLAGLAYEQYF. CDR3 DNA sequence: TGTGCCAGCAGCTTAGCCGGACTGGCCTACGAGCAGTACTTC.

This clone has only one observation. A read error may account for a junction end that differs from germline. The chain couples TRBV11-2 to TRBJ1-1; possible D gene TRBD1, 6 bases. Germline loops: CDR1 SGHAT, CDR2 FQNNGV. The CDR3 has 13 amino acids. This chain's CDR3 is CASNLGGHTEAFF. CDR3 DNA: TGTGCCAGCAACTTAGGGGGGCACACTGAAGCTTTCTTT.

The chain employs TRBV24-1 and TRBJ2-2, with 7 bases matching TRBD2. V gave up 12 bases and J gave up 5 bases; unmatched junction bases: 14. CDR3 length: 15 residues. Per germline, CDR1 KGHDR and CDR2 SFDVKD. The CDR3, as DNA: TGTGCCCGTTCCCGGGAGGTGGTTAATACCGGGGAGCTGTTTTTT. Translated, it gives CARSREVVNTGELFF.

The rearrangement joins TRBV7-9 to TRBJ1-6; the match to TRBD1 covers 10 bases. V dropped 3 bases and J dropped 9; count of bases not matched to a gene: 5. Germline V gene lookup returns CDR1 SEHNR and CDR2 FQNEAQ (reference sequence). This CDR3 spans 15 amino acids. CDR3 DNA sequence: TGTGCCAGCAGCTTCGGACAGGGGGAAGGTTCACCCCTCCACTTT. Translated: CASSFGQGEGSPLHF.

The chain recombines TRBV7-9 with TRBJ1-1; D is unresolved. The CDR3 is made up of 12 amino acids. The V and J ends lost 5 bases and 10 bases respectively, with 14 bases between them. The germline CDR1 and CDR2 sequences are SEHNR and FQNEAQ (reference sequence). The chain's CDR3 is CASSANYAGAFF. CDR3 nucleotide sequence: TGTGCCAGCAGCGCTAATTACGCGGGAGCTTTCTTT.

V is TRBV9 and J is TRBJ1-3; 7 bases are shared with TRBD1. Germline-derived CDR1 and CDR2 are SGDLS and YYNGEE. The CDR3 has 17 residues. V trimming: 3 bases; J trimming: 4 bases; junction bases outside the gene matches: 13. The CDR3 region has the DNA TGTGCCAGCAGCGACAAGAGACACAGGGGCCCCGGAAACACCATATATTTT. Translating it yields CASSDKRHRGPGNTIYF.

The CDR3 nucleotides read TGTGCCAGCAGCTATCCACTAGCGGGAGTAGCGGGGGGCACAGATACGCAGTATTTT. This codes for CASSYPLAGVAGGTDTQYF. J is TRBJ2-3 and V is TRBV6-6; 11 bases line up with TRBD2. The CDR3 has 19 residues. Germline values: CDR1 MNHNY, CDR2 SVGAGI (reference sequence). The V segment lost 6 bases and the J segment 1 base; nucleotides outside the gene matches: 15.

CDR3 loop: CASSDWTGNEQFF. The CDR3 DNA follows: TGTGCCAGCAGTGACTGGACAGGGAATGAGCAGTTCTTC. This chain uses TRBV25-1 with TRBJ2-1, with 8 bases that match TRBD1. This CDR3 is 13 amino acids long. Germline trimming cut 3 bases from V and 7 bases from J; bases unmatched to any gene: 2. Germline values: CDR1 MGHDK, CDR2 SYGVNS. The full variable domain, completed using reference TRBV25-1 and TRBJ2-1, is EADIYQTPRYLVIGTGKKITLECSQTMGHDKMYWYQQDPGMELHLIHYSYGVNSTEKGDLSSESTVSRIRTEHFPLTLESARPSHTSQYLCASSDWTGNEQFFGPGTRLTVL.

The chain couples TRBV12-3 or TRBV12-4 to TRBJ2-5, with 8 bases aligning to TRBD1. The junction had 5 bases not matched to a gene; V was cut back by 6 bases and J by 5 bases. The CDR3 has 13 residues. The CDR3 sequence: CASSTRQGETQYF. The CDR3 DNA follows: TGTGCCAGCAGCACCAGACAGGGGGAGACCCAGTACTTC.

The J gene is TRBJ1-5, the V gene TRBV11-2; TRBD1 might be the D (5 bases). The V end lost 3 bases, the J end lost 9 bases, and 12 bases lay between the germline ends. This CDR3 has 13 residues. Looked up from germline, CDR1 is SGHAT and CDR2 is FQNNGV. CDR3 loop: CASSLSQGGPQHF. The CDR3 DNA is TGTGCCAGCAGCTTGTCGCAGGGTGGGCCCCAGCATTTT.

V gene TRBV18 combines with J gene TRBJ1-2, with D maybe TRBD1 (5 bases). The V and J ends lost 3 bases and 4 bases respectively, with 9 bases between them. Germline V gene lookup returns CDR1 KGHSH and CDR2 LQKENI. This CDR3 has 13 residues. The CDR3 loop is CASSPGHSYGYTF. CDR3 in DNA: TGTGCCAGCTCACCCGGACACTCCTATGGCTACACCTTC.

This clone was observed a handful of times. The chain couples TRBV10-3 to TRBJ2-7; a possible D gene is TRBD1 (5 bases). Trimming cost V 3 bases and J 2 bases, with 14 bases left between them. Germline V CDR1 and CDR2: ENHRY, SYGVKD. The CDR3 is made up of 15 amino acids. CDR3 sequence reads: CAISDHLRGTYEQYF. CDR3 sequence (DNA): TGTGCCATCAGTGATCACTTAAGGGGTACCTACGAGCAGTACTTC.

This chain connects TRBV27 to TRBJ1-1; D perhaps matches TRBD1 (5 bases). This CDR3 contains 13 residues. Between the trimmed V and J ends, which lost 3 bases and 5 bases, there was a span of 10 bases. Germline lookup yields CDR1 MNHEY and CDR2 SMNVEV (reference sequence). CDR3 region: CASSLVRGTEAFF. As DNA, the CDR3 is TGTGCCAGCAGTTTGGTAAGGGGAACTGAAGCTTTCTTT.

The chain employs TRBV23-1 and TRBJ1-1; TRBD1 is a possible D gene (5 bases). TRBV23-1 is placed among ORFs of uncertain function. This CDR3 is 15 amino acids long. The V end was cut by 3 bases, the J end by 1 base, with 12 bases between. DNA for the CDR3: TGCGCCAGCAGTCAGCCGGGGGTGGGGAACACTGAAGCTTTCTTT. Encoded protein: CASSQPGVGNTEAFF.

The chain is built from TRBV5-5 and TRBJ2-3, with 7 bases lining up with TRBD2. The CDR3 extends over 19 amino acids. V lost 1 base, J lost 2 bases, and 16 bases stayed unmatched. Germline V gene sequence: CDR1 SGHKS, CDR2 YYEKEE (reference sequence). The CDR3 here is CASSLTGRVGGFYTDTQYF. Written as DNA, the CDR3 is TGTGCCAGCAGCTTGACTGGCAGGGTCGGGGGGTTCTACACAGATACGCAGTATTTT.